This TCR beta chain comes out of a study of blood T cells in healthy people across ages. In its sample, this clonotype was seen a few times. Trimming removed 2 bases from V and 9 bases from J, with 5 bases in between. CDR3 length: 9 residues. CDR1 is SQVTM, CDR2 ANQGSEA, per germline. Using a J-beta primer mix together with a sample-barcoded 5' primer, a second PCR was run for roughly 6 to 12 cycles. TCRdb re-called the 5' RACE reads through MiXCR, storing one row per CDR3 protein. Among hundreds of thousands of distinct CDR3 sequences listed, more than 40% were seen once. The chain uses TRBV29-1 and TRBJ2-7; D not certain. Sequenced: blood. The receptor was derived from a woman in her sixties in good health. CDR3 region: CSVEPGQYF. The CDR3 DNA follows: TGCAGCGTTGAACCGGGGCAGTACTTC.